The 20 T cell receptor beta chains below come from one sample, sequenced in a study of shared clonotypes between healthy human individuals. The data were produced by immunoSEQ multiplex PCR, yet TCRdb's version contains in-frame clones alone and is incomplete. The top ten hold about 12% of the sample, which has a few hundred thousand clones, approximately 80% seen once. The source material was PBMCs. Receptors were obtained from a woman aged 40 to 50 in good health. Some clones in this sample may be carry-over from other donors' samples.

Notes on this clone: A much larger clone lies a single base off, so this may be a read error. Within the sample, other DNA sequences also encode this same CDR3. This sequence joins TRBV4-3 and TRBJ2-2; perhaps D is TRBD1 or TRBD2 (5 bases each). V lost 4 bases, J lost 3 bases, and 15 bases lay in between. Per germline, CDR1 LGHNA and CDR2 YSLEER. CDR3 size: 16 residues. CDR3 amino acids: CASSPLPGPHTGELFF. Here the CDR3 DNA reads TGCGCCAGCAGCCCACTCCCGGGACCCCACACCGGGGAGCTGTTTTTT.

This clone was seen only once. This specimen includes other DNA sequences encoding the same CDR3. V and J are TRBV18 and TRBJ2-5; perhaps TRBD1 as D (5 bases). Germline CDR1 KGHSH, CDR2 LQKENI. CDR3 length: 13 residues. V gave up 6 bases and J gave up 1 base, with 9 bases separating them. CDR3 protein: CASSPDSQETQYF. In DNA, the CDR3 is TGTGCCAGCTCGCCAGACAGCCAAGAGACCCAGTACTTC.

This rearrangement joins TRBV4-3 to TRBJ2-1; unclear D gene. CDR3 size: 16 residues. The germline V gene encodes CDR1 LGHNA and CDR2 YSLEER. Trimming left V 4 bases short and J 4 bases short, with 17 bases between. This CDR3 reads CASSPETGGRYNEQFF. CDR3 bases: TGCGCCAGCAGCCCCGAAACCGGCGGACGGTACAATGAGCAGTTCTTC.

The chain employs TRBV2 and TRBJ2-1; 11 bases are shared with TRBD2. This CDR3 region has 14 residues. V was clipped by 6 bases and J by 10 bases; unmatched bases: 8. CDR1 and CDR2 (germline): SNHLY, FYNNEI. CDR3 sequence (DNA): TGTGCCAGCAGGTTTAGCGGGAGGGCCGGGGAGCAGTTCTTC. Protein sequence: CASRFSGRAGEQFF.

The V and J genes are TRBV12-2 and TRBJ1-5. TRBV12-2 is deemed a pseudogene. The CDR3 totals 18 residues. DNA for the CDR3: TGTGCAAGTCGCCCGGGGGGGGAATTGGGATTAAGAAATCAGCCCCAGCATTTT. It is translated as CASRPGGELGLRNQPQHF.

CDR3 sequence (DNA): TGTGCCAGCAGTTTAATGGACAACAAGGGTACCTACGAGCAGTACTTC. It translates to CASSLMDNKGTYEQYF. J is TRBJ2-7 and V is TRBV27; the D gene is possibly TRBD1 (5 bases). The CDR3 sequence is 16 residues long. Germline lookup yields CDR1 MNHEY and CDR2 SMNVEV (reference sequence). The V gene lost 2 bases and the J gene lost 2 bases, with 16 bases spanning the gap.

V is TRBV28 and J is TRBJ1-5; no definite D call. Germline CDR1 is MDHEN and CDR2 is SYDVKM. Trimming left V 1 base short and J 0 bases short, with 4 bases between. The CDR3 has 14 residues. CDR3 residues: CASSLSYSNQPQHF. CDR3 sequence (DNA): TGTGCCAGCAGTTTATCGTATAGCAATCAGCCCCAGCATTTT.

CDR3 region: CAISPQENEQFF. The CDR3 DNA sequence: TGTGCCATCAGCCCACAGGAGAATGAGCAGTTCTTC. The chain couples TRBV10-3 to TRBJ2-1, with D possibly matching TRBD1 (5 bases). V was trimmed by 6 bases and J by 7 bases, leaving 10 bases between them. This CDR3 has 12 residues. The V gene's germline CDR1 is ENHRY and CDR2 SYGVKD.

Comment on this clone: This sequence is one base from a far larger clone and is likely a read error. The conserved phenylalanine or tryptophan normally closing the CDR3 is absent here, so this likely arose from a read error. The CDR3 nucleotides read TGTGCCAGCAGGGGGACCACTGAAGCTTTCTCT. Its translation: CASRGTTEAFS. V usage is TRBV28 and J usage is TRBJ1-1, with D perhaps matching TRBD1 (5 bases). V was shortened by 6 bases and J by 4 bases, with 6 bases between the two germline ends. This CDR3 has 11 residues. Germline CDR1 reads MDHEN; CDR2 reads SYDVKM.

CDR3 region: CASSLVRQGTGELFF. The CDR3 DNA reads as TGTGCCAGCAGCTTAGTCAGGCAGGGGACCGGGGAGCTGTTTTTT. The chain carries TRBV7-2 and TRBJ2-2; the D gene is possibly TRBD1 (6 bases). The CDR3 covers 15 residues. V was clipped by 1 base and J by 5 bases, with 11 bases between them. The germline V gene encodes CDR1 SGHTA and CDR2 FQGNSA.

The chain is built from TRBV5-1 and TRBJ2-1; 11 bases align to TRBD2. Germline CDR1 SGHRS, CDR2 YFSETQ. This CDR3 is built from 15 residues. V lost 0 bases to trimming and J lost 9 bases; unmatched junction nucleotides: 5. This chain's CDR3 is CASSLANLAGGEQFF. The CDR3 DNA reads TGCGCCAGCAGCTTGGCTAACCTAGCGGGAGGTGAGCAGTTCTTC. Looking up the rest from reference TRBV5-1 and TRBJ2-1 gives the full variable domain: KAGVTQTPRYLIKTRGQQVTLSCSPISGHRSVSWYQQTPGQGLQFLFEYFSETQRNKGNFPGRFSGRQFSNSRSEMNVSTLELGDSALYLCASSLANLAGGEQFFGPGTRLTVL.

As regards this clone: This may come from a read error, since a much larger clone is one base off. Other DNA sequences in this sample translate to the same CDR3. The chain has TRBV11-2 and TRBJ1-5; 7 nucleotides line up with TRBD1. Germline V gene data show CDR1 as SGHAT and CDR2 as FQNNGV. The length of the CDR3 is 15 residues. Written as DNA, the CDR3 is TGTGCCAGCAGTTGGACAGGAAATAGCGATCAGCCCCAGCATTTT. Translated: CASSWTGNSDQPQHF. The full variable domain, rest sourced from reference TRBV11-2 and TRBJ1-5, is EAGVAQSPRYKIIEKRQSVAFWCNPISGHATLYWYQQILGQGPKLLIQFQNNGVVDDSQLPKDRFSAERLKGVDSTLKIQPAKLEDSAVYLCASSWTGNSDQPQHFGDGTRLSIL.

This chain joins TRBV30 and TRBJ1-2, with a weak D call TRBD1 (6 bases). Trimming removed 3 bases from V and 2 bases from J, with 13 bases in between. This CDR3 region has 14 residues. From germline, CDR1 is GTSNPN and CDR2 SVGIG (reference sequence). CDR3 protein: CAWSLGQMNYGYTF. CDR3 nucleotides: TGTGCCTGGAGCTTAGGACAGATGAACTATGGCTACACCTTC.

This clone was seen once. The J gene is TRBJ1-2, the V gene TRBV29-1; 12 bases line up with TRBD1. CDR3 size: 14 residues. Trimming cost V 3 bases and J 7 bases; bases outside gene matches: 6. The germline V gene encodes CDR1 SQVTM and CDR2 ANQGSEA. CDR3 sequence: CSVDGDRGLSGYTF. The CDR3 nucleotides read TGCAGCGTTGATGGGGACAGGGGGCTTTCTGGCTACACCTTC. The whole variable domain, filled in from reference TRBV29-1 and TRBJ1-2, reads SAVISQKPSRDICQRGTSLTIQCQVDSQVTMMFWYRQQPGQSLTLIATANQGSEATYESGFVIDKFPISRPNLTFSTLTVSNMSPEDSSIYLCSVDGDRGLSGYTFGSGTRLTVV.

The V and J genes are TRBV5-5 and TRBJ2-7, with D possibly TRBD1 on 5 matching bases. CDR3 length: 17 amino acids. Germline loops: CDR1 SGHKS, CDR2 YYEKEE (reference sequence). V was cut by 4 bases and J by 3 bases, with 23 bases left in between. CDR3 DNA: TGTGCCAGCAGCAAAGGACAAACCTTCGGGCCGATCTACGAGCAGTACTTC. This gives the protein CASSKGQTFGPIYEQYF.

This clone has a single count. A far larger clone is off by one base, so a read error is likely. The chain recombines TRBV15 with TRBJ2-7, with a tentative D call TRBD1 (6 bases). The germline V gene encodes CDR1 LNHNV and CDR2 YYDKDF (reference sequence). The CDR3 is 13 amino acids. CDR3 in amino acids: CTTSKGQMGEQYF. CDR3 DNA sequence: TGTACCACCAGCAAAGGACAGATGGGGGAGCAGTACTTC.

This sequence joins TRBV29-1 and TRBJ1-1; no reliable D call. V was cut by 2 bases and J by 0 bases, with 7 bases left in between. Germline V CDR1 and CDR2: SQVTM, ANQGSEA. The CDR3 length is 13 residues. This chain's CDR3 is CSVEPHLNTEAFF. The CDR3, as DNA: TGCAGCGTTGAACCGCATTTGAACACTGAAGCTTTCTTT. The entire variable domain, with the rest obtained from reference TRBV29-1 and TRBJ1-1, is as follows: SAVISQKPSRDICQRGTSLTIQCQVDSQVTMMFWYRQQPGQSLTLIATANQGSEATYESGFVIDKFPISRPNLTFSTLTVSNMSPEDSSIYLCSVEPHLNTEAFFGQGTRLTVV.

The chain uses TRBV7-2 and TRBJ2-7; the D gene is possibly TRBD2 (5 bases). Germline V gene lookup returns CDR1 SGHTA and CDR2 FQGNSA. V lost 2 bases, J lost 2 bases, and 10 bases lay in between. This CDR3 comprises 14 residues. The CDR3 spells CASSLYAGPYEQYF. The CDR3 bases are TGTGCCAGCAGCTTATATGCGGGCCCCTACGAGCAGTACTTC.

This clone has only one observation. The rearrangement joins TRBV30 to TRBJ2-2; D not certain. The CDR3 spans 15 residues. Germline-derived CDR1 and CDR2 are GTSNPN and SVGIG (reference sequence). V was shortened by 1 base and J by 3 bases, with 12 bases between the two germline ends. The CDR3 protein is CAWSGGLVDTGELFF. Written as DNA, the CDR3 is TGTGCCTGGAGTGGGGGTCTAGTGGACACCGGGGAGCTGTTTTTT.

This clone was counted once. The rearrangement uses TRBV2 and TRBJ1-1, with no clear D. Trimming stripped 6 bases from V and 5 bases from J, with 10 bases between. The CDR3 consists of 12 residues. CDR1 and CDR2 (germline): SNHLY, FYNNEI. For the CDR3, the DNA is TGTGCCAGCAGAACAGCGGGAACTGAAGCTTTCTTT. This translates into CASRTAGTEAFF. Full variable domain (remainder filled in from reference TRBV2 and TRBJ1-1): EPEVTQTPSHQVTQMGQEVILRCVPISNHLYFYWYRQILGQKVEFLVSFYNNEISEKSEIFDDQFSVERPDGSNFTLKIRSTKLEDSAMYFCASRTAGTEAFFGQGTRLTVV.